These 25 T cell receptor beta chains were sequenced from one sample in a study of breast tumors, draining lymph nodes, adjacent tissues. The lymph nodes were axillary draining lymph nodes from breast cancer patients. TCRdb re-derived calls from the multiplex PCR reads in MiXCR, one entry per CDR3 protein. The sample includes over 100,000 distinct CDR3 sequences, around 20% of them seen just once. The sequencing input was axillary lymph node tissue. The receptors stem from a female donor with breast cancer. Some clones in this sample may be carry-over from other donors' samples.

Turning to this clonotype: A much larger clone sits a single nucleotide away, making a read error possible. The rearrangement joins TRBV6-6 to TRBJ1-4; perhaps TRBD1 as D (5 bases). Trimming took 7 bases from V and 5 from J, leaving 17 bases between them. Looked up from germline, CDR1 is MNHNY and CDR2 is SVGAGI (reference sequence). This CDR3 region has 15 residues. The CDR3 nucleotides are TGTGCCAGCAATTCCCGGACGGGGGGGAATGAAAAACTGTTTTTT. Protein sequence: CASNSRTGGNEKLFF.

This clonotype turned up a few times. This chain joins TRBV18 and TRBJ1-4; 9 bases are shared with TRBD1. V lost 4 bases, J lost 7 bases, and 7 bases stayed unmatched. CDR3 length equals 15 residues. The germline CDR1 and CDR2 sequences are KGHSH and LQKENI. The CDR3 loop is CASSLPGQGSEKLFF. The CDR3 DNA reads TGTGCCAGCTCACTGCCGGGACAGGGTTCTGAAAAACTGTTTTTT.

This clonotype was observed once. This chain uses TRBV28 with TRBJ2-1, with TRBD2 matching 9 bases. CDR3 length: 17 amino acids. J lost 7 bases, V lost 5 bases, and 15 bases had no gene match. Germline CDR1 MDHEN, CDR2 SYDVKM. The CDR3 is CASSPNGVAGVSNEQFF. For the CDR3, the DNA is TGTGCCAGCAGTCCCAACGGGGTAGCGGGAGTATCAAATGAGCAGTTCTTC.

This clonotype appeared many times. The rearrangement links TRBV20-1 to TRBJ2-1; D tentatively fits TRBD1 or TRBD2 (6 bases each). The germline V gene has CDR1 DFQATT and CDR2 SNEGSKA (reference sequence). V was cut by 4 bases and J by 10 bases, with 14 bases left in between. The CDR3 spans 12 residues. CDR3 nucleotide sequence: TGCAGTGCTAAGATAGGGGGGATGGAGCAGTTCTTC. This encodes CSAKIGGMEQFF.

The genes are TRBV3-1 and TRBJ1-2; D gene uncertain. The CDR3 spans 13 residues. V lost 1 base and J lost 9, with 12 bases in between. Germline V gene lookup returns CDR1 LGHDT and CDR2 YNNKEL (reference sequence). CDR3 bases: TGTGCCAGCAGCCAAGTCCCCCGGAGTAGCTACACCTTC. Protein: CASSQVPRSSYTF.

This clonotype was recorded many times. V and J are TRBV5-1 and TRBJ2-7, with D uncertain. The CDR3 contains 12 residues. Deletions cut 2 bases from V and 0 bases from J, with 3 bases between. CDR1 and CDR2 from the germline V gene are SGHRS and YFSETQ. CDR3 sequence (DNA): TGCGCCAGCAGCTTAACCTCCTACGAGCAGTACTTC. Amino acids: CASSLTSYEQYF.

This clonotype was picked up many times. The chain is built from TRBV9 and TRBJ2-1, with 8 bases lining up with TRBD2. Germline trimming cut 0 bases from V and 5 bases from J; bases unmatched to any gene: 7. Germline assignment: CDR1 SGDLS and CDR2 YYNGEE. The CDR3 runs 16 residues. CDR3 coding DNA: TGTGCCAGCAGCGTAGCGGGCGGGAGGTCCGACAATGAGCAGTTCTTC. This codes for CASSVAGGRSDNEQFF.

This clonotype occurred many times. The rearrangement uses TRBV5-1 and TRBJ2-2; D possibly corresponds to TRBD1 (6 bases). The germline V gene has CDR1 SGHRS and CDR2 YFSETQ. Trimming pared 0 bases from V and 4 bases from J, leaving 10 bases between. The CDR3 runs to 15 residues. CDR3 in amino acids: CASSLEDRTTGELFF. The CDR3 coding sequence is TGCGCCAGCAGCTTGGAGGACAGAACCACCGGGGAGCTGTTTTTT.

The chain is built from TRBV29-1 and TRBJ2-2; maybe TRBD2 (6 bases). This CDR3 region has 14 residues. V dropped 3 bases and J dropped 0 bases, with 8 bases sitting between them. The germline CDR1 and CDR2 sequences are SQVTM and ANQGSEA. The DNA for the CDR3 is TGCAGCGTTGAGTGGACTACGAACACCGGGGAGCTGTTTTTT. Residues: CSVEWTTNTGELFF.

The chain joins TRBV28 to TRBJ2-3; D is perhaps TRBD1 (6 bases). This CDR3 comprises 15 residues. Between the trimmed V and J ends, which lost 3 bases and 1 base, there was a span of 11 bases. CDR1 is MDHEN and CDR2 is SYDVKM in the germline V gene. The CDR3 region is CASSFTGFGTDTQYF. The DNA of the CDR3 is TGTGCCAGCAGTTTCACAGGGTTTGGCACAGATACGCAGTATTTT.

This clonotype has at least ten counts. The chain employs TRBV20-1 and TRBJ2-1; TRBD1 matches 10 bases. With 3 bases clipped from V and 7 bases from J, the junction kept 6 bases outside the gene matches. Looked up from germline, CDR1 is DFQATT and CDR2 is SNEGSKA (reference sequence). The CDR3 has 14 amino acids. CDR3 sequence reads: CSASWGQGINEQFF. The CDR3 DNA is TGCAGTGCTAGTTGGGGACAGGGGATAAATGAGCAGTTCTTC.

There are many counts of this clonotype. The CDR3 bases are TGTGCCAGCAGTCGAAGCGTAAGGGGAACTAATGAAAAACTGTTTTTT. Protein product: CASSRSVRGTNEKLFF. This chain joins TRBV2 and TRBJ1-4; D might be TRBD1 (5 bases). Germline loops: CDR1 SNHLY, CDR2 FYNNEI. V lost 5 bases and J 1 base, leaving 14 bases between the germline ends. The CDR3 is made up of 16 amino acids. Supplemented by reference TRBV2 and TRBJ1-4, the full variable domain reads EPEVTQTPSHQVTQMGQEVILRCVPISNHLYFYWYRQILGQKVEFLVSFYNNEISEKSEIFDDQFSVERPDGSNFTLKIRSTKLEDSAMYFCASSRSVRGTNEKLFFGSGTQLSVL.

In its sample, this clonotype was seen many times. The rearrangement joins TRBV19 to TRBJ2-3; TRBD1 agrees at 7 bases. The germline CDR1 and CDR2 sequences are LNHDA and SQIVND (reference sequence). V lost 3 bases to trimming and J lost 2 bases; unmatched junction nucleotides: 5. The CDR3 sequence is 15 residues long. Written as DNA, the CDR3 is TGTGCCAGTAGTATCCCGAAGGGGGCCACAGATACGCAGTATTTT. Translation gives CASSIPKGATDTQYF.

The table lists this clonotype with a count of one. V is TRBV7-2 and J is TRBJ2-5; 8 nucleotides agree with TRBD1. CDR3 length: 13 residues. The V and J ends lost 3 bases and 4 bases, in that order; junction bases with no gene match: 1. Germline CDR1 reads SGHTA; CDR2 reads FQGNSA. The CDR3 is CASSFTGGETQYF. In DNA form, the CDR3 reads TGTGCCAGCAGCTTTACAGGGGGAGAGACCCAGTACTTC.

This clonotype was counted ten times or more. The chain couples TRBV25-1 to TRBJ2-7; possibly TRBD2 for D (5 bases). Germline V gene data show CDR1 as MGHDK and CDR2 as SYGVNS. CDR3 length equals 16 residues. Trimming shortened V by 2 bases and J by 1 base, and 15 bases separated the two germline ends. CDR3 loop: CASSEMSVRGSYEQYF. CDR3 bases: TGTGCCAGCAGTGAAATGTCAGTTCGGGGTTCCTACGAGCAGTACTTC.

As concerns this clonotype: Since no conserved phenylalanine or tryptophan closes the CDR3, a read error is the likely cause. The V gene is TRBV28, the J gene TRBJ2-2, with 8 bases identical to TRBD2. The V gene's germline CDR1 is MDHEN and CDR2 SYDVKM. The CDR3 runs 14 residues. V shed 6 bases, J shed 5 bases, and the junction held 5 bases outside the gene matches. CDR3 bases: TGTGCCAGCAGCGGGGGGGACCAAACCGGGGAGCTGTTTCTT. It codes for CASSGGDQTGELFL.

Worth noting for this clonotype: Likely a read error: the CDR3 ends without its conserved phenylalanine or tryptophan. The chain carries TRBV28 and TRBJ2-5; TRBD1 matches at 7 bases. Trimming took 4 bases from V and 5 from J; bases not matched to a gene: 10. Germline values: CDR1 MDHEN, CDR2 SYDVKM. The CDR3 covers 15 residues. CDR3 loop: CASSSPGRGLETQYL. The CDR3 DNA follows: TGTGCCAGCAGTTCCCCGGGTAGGGGGCTTGAGACCCAGTACCTC.

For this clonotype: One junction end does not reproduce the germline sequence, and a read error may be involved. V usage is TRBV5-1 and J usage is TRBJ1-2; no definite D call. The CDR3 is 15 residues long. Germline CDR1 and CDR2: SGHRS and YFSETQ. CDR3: CASSLADGSNYGHTF. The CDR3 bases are TGCGCCAGCAGCTTGGCGGACGGCTCTAACTATGGCCACACCTTC.

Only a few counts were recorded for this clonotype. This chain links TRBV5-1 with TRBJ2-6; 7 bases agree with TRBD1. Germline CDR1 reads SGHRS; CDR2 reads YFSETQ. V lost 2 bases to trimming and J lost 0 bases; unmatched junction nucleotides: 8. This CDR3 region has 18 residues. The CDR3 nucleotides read TGCGCCAGCAGCTTCTACAAAACAGGGGACTCTGGGGCCAACGTCCTGACTTTC. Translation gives CASSFYKTGDSGANVLTF.

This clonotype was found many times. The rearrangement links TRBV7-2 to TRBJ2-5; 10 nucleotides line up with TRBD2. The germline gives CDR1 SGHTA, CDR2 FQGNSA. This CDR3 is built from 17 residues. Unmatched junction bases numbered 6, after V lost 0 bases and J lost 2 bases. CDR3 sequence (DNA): TGTGCCAGCAGCTTAGCCCTTAGCGGGAGGCTGCAAGAGACCCAGTACTTC. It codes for CASSLALSGRLQETQYF.

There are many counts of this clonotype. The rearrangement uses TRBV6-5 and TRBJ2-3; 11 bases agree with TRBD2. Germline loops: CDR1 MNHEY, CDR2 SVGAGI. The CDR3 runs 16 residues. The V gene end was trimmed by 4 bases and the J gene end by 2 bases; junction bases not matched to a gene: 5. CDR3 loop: CASSSLTSGITDTQYF. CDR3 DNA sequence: TGTGCCAGCAGTTCCCTGACTAGCGGGATCACAGATACGCAGTATTTT.

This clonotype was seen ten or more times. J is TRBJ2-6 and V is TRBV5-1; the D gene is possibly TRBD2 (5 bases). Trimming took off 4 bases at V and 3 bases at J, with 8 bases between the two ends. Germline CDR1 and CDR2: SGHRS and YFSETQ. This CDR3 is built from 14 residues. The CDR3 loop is CASSGSGGANVLTF. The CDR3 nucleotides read TGCGCCAGCAGCGGGAGTGGTGGGGCCAACGTCCTGACTTTC.

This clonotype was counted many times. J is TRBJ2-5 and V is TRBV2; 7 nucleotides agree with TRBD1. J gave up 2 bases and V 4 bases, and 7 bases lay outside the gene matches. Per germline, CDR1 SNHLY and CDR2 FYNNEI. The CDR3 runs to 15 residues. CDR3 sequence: CASSVGQLEQETQYF. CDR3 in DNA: TGTGCCAGCAGTGTGGGACAGTTGGAGCAAGAGACCCAGTACTTC.

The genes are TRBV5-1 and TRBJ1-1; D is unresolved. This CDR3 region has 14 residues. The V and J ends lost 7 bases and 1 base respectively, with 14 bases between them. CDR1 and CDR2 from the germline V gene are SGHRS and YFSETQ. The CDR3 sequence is CASSRRIGNTEAFF. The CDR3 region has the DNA TGCGCCAGCTCCCGACGGATAGGGAACACTGAAGCTTTCTTT.

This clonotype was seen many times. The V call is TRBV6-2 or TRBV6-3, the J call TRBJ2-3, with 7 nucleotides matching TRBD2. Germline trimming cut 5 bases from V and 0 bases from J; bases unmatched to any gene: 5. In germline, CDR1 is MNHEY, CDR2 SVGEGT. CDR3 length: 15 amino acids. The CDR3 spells CASSQLATSTDTQYF. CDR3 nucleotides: TGTGCCAGCAGTCAACTAGCGACGAGCACAGATACGCAGTATTTT.